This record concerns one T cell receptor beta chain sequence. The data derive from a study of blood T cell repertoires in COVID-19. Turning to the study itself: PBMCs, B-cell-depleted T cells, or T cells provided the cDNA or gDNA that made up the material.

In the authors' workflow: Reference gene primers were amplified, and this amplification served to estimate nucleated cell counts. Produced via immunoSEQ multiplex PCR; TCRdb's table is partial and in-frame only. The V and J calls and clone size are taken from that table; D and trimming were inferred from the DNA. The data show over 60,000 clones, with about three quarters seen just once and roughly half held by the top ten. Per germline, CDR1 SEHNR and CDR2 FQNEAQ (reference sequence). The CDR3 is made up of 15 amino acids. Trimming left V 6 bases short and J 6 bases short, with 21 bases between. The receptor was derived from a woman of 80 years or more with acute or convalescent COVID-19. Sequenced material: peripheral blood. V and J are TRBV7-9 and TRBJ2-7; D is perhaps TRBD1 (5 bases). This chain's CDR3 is CASSSPVDTSGEQYF. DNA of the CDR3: TGTGCCAGCAGTTCACCTGTGGACACGTCGGGCGAGCAGTACTTC.